This T cell receptor (beta chain) is from a study of cytomegalovirus exposure and HLA in healthy donors. The CDR3 sequence is 15 residues long. V dropped 2 bases and J dropped 5; count of bases not matched to a gene: 3. The germline V gene encodes CDR1 MNHEY and CDR2 SVGAGI. Use of 60 Vbeta and 13 Jbeta primers characterized the PCR. Method: immunoSEQ multiplex PCR; TCRdb's copy keeps in-frame clones and lacks some. This table holds about 50,000 clones, around 70% found once. The V call is TRBV6-5, the J call TRBJ2-3; TRBD1 aligns across 11 bases. Sequences were obtained from PBMCs. This TCR was recovered from a woman in her forties or fifties in good health and CMV-seronegative. This CDR3 is CASSYADRGRDTQYF. The CDR3 nucleotides are TGTGCCAGCAGTTACGCGGACAGGGGGCGAGATACGCAGTATTTT.